This TCR beta chain originates from a study of OX40 agonist ivuxolimab in advanced cancers. Context from the whole study: The costimulatory receptor OX40 (CD134) was targeted by ivuxolimab, a fully human IgG2 agonistic monoclonal antibody. A male proportion of around 81% and a mean age of approximately 62 years, ranging from about 23 to 90, were recorded for the dose-escalation cohort. The point of sequencing TCRbeta in the periphery was to test whether ivuxolimab changed TCR sequence diversity and drove clonal T-cell expansion. Intravenous ivuxolimab was administered to patients every 2 weeks at six dose levels: 0.01, 0.1, 0.3, 1.5, 3 and 10 mg/kg. Patients were allowed to have had prior anti-PD-1, anti-PD-L1 or anti-CTLA-4 therapy, and 40% of the dose-escalation patients had previously received checkpoint inhibitors. Of the roughly 54 patients in dose escalation, approximately 20 had hepatocellular carcinoma, roughly 15 had melanoma, 9 had renal cell carcinoma and 9 had head and neck cancer. Partial responses were achieved by three dose-escalation patients, of whom one had hepatocellular carcinoma and two had cutaneous melanoma. The paper describes the monotherapy dose-escalation part (N = 52 patients) of the phase I trial of ivuxolimab. Study-level results and caveats: Clonal expansion of both CD4+ and CD8+ blood T cells was observed from baseline to week 6 at doses 0.1 to 3.0 mg/kg. Partial responders in the 0.1-3.0 mg/kg groups had among the lowest normalized peripheral clonal expansion, especially among CD8+ T cells. The antigen specificity of the peripheral T cells that underwent clonal expansion was not determined. After ivuxolimab, expanded clones were on average more numerous among CD8+ T cells than among CD4+ T cells. Low levels of normalized T-cell clonal expansion were also seen in some nonresponding patients.

Genomic DNA was isolated from the sorted cells so that the TCRbeta CDR3 region could be sequenced. The immunoSEQ Assay was used for sequencing of TCRbeta CDR3 regions. Here the immuneACCESS table is served through TCRdb, limited to in-frame sequences with V and J called. Missing clones are a known gap in these copies; in checked studies unresolved V genes cover under half, and the rest lacks a known reason. A total of 65,000 to 95,000 clones appear in this sample, around four fifths of them only once. 0.76% of the sample comes from the top ten. Trimming takes 2 bases off V and 6 bases off J; junction bases not matched to a gene: 1. In the germline V gene, CDR1 corresponds to SGHRS and CDR2 to YFSETQ. The CDR3 runs 14 residues from the cysteine to the phenylalanine. This entry keeps only the CDR3 DNA: 42 bases, framed from base 1. The trial excluded patients who had a history of autoimmune disease or were on systemic immunosuppression. Peripheral blood for TCR sequencing was drawn from every dose cohort at baseline, at cycle 4 day 1 and at cycle 7 day 1. The samples were drawn from a first-in-human, open-label, multicenter phase I dose-escalation trial of ivuxolimab. Adults with locally advanced or metastatic melanoma, renal cell, hepatocellular, or head and neck squamous cell carcinoma were enrolled in the trial. Before TCR sequencing, CD4+ T cells and CD8+ T cells were sorted from peripheral blood as separate populations.

In this sample, this clone turned up a few times. Its binding antigen is unknown. Per-base qualities were not stored, and no clone one base away is much larger. The TCR originated in an adult with an advanced solid tumor such as melanoma, head and neck, liver or kidney cancer. This chain is built from TRBV5-1 and TRBJ2-1, with 11 middle bases fitting TRBD2. The sequences come from CD4+ or CD8+ T cells sorted from blood, collected in a trial of the OX40 agonist ivuxolimab. The CDR3 sequence is CASSLTSGSNEQFF. The nucleotide sequence reads TGCGCCAGCAGCTTAACTAGCGGGAGCAATGAGCAGTTCTTC. The full variable domain, with segments outside the CDR3 supplied by the reference TRBV5-1 and TRBJ2-1 proteins, appears as KAGVTQTPRYLIKTRGQQVTLSCSPISGHRSVSWYQQTPGQGLQFLFEYFSETQRNKGNFPGRFSGRQFSNSRSEMNVSTLELGDSALYLCASSLTSGSNEQFFGPGTRLTVL.